This is a list of T cell receptor beta chains from one sample in a study of T cell responses to AZD1222 COVID-19 vaccine. Produced via immunoSEQ multiplex PCR; TCRdb's table is partial and in-frame only. The sample records 150,000 to 250,000 clones, over 85% being singletons. Here the sequenced sample was peripheral blood, taken 28 days after the second AZD1222 dose. Receptors originate from an adult who received the AZD1222 COVID-19 vaccine. Both conserved end residues are part of each CDR3. A D gene is named only where the DNA matches it firmly. Where a row states a size, it is once, few, many or the class of an expanded clone; other rows omit it.

size: NA
D: NA
V: TRBV23-1
J: TRBJ1-2
DNA: TGCGCCACCGACGGGAGGTATGGCTACACCTTC
CDR3: CATDGRYGYTF

size: NA
D: NA
V: TRBV18
J: TRBJ2-7
DNA: TGTGCCAGCTCACCAGACCGCTACGAGCAGTACTTC
CDR3: CASSPDRYEQYF

size: NA
D: NA
V: TRBV7-8
J: TRBJ1-2
DNA: TGTGCCAGCAGCTTCCGGGGCACTAGTTTAAGATATGGCTACACCTTC
CDR3: CASSFRGTSLRYGYTF

size: NA
D: NA
V: TRBV18
J: TRBJ1-4
DNA: TGTGCCAGCTCACAACTCTCGCCAGCTTCGAATGAAAAACTGTTTTTT
CDR3: CASSQLSPASNEKLFF

size: once
D: NA
V: TRBV28
J: TRBJ2-7
DNA: TGTGCCAGCAGTTCGGACCACTACGAGCAGTACTTC
CDR3: CASSSDHYEQYF

size: NA
D: NA
V: TRBV28
J: TRBJ2-5
DNA: TGTGCCTATACCAACTCCTTAGAGACCCAGTACTTC
CDR3: CAYTNSLETQYF

size: NA
D: TRBD1
V: TRBV7-9
J: TRBJ1-5
DNA: TGTGCCAGCAGCCCCTGGACAGGCCCTTCTGGGGGCCAGCCCCAGCATTTT
CDR3: CASSPWTGPSGGQPQHF

size: NA
D: TRBD2
V: TRBV27
J: TRBJ2-1
DNA: TGTGCCAGCAGTGCCAGCGGGGGAAATCGAAATGAGCAGTTCTTC
CDR3: CASSASGGNRNEQFF

size: NA
D: NA
V: TRBV7-9
J: TRBJ1-1
DNA: TGTGCCAGCAGCTCCGGCCGACTGAACACTGAAGCTTTCTTT
CDR3: CASSSGRLNTEAFF

size: NA
D: TRBD2
V: TRBV11-3
J: TRBJ2-1
DNA: TGTGCCAGCAGCTTCAGAGGGACTAGCGGATACAATGAGCAGTTCTTC
CDR3: CASSFRGTSGYNEQFF

size: few
D: NA
V: TRBV2
J: TRBJ1-5
DNA: TGTGCCACCCGGCGTGAGGCAGGGAGTGGTCAGCCCCAGCATTTT
CDR3: CATRREAGSGQPQHF

size: NA
D: NA
V: TRBV5-8
J: TRBJ1-5
DNA: TGTGCCAGCAGCTTGGAAGAGCCCCAGCATTTT
CDR3: CASSLEEPQHF

size: NA
D: NA
V: TRBV27
J: TRBJ1-5
DNA: TGTGCCAGCAGTCCGCCAACTGGGCAGCCCCAGCATTTT
CDR3: CASSPPTGQPQHF

size: NA
D: NA
V: TRBV3-1/TRBV3-2
J: TRBJ1-3
DNA: TGTGCCAGCACCACCGGCCGGGGGGGAAACACCATATATTTT
CDR3: CASTTGRGGNTIYF

size: NA
D: NA
V: TRBV10-3
J: TRBJ2-3
DNA: TGTGCCATCAGTAACTTGGGGGGCACAGATACGCAGTATTTT
CDR3: CAISNLGGTDTQYF

size: NA
D: NA
V: TRBV5-6
J: TRBJ1-1
DNA: TGTGCCAGCAGCTTGTATTGGGTCGGGGTGAACACTGAAGCTTTCTTT
CDR3: CASSLYWVGVNTEAFF

size: once
D: TRBD1
V: TRBV10-1
J: TRBJ1-6
DNA: TGCGCCAGCAGTGAGGGACAGGGGAGTTCACCCCTCCACTTT
CDR3: CASSEGQGSSPLHF

size: NA
D: TRBD2
V: TRBV4-1
J: TRBJ2-1
DNA: TGCGCCAGCAGCCAATCAGAAACTAGCGGACGTTACAATGAGCAGTTCTTC
CDR3: CASSQSETSGRYNEQFF

size: NA
D: TRBD1
V: TRBV7-7
J: TRBJ1-5
DNA: TGTGCCAGCAGCTCGGGACAGCGGTTAAGCAATCAGCCCCAGCATTTT
CDR3: CASSSGQRLSNQPQHF

size: NA
D: NA
V: TRBV11-3
J: TRBJ2-1
DNA: TGTGCCAGCAGCCCGGGGGTCGGTGAGCAGTTCTTC
CDR3: CASSPGVGEQFF

size: once
D: NA
V: TRBV6-1
J: TRBJ1-2
DNA: TGTGCCAGCAGTGAGGGCAGGGCCCACTATGGCTACACCTTC
CDR3: CASSEGRAHYGYTF

size: NA
D: TRBD1
V: TRBV11-3
J: TRBJ2-1
DNA: TGTGCCAGCAGCCGACAGGGTGATTACAATGAGCAGTTCTTC
CDR3: CASSRQGDYNEQFF

size: NA
D: NA
V: TRBV28
J: TRBJ1-3
DNA: TGTGCCAGCAGTGGGTCAGACAATTACTCTGGAAACACCATATATTTT
CDR3: CASSGSDNYSGNTIYF

size: NA
D: TRBD1
V: TRBV20-1
J: TRBJ1-2
DNA: TGCAGTGCGCGGGACAGCTATGGCTACACCTTC
CDR3: CSARDSYGYTF

size: NA
D: TRBD1
V: TRBV7-2
J: TRBJ1-5
DNA: TGTGCCAGCAGCTTACAGGGGGTTGGGACTCAGCCCCAGCATTTT
CDR3: CASSLQGVGTQPQHF